Listed here are 5 T cell receptor beta chains from one sample, sequenced in a study of T cells in Graves' hyperthyroidism and ophthalmopathy (dated by TCRdb to 2018 to 2020). Library creation used multiplex PCR. Sequencing was performed on an Illumina HiSeq 2000. TCR beta CDR3 regions were amplified from RNA transcripts. For the first round of RT-PCR on the TCR CDR3, the HTBI primer set was used together with the Qiagen OneStep RT-PCR kit. TCRdb itself trimmed the public reads at Q25 with fastp, ran MiXCR and retained productive beta chains. Each record represents a unique CDR3 protein, reported with the most common genes and DNA among its rows. This sample holds around 440,000 distinct CDR3 sequences; around 14% were observed only once. The top ten clones comprise approximately 8% of the sample. What was sequenced was blood. All receptors derive from a woman between 18 and 29 years old with Graves' hyperthyroidism.

The V call is TRBV20-1, the J call TRBJ2-7; 9 bases are a match to TRBD2. The CDR3 loop spans 16 amino acids. The germline gives CDR1 DFQATT, CDR2 SNEGSKA (reference sequence). V gave up 3 bases and J gave up 6 bases; unmatched junction bases: 15. The CDR3 DNA reads as TGCAGTGCTAGCGAAACCCGGGGGGGACTAGCAATCGAGCAGTACTTC. This codes for CSASETRGGLAIEQYF.

The V and J genes are TRBV6-2 or TRBV6-3 and TRBJ1-3; 8 nucleotides match TRBD1. The V and J ends lost 7 bases and 0 bases, in that order; junction bases with no gene match: 5. CDR3 length: 15 amino acids. The germline V gene has CDR1 MNHEY and CDR2 SVGEGT. CDR3 nucleotides: TGTGCCAGCATTATCACAGGGGGCTCTGGAAACACCATATATTTT. It specifies CASIITGGSGNTIYF.

This clonotype was seen repeatedly, ten times or more. This chain joins TRBV5-5 and TRBJ1-1; D is possibly TRBD1 (5 bases). V lost 1 base and J 6 bases, leaving 10 bases between the germline ends. Germline-derived CDR1 and CDR2 are SGHKS and YYEKEE (reference sequence). The CDR3 has 13 residues. The CDR3 nucleotides read TGTGCCAGCAGCTTGCTAGGGGCCGCTGAAGCTTTCTTT. Its translation is CASSLLGAAEAFF.

This clonotype came up a few times. The rearrangement links TRBV6-1 to TRBJ2-2; possibly TRBD1 or TRBD2 for D (5 bases each). CDR1 and CDR2 (germline): MNHNS, SASEGT. There are 14 residues in the CDR3. The germline V and J ends were trimmed by 8 bases and 7 bases, with 17 bases remaining between them. For the CDR3, the DNA is TGTGCCAGCGCAAGGGACCATCTTATCGGGGAGCTGTTTTTT. Its protein is CASARDHLIGELFF.

This clonotype was counted ten times or more. The CDR3 loop is CASTKGLAGAALSYEQYF. DNA of the CDR3: TGTGCCAGCACCAAAGGACTAGCGGGGGCCGCGCTCTCCTACGAGCAGTACTTC. The chain combines TRBV7-3 with TRBJ2-7, with TRBD2 identical over 13 bases. Germline V gene data show CDR1 as SGHTA and CDR2 as FQGTGA. The CDR3 is 18 amino acids. J gave up 0 bases and V 7 bases, and 12 bases lay outside the gene matches.